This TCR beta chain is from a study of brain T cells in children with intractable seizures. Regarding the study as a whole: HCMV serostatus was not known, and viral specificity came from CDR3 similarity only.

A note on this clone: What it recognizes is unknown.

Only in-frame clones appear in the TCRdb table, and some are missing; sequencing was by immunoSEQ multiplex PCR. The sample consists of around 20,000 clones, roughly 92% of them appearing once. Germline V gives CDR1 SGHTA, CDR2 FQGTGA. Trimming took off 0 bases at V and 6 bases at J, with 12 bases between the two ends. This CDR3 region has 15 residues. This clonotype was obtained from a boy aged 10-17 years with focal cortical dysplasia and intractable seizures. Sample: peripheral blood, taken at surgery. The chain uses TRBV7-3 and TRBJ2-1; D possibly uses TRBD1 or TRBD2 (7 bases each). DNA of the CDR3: TGTGCCAGCAGCTTAACCTCAGGGGGGGTCAATGAGCAGTTCTTC. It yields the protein CASSLTSGGVNEQFF. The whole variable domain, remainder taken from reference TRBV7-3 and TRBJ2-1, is GAGVSQTPSNKVTEKGKYVELRCDPISGHTALYWYRQSLGQGPEFLIYFQGTGAADDSGLPNDRFFAVRPEGSVSTLKIQRTERGDSAVYLCASSLTSGGVNEQFFGPGTRLTVL.